Presented here are 30 T cell receptor beta chains from one specimen sequenced in a study of radiation and T cells in renal cell carcinoma. The time point is: baseline pretreatment blood. This sample's treatment: 15 Gy SBRT to primary tumor, nephrectomy 4 weeks later. The assay was immunoSEQ multiplex PCR, and TCRdb's table has in-frame clones only and misses some. Here the sample spans more than 95,000 clones, about four fifths being singletons. Sequencing was performed on blood, taken from a patient whose treatment included radiotherapy and nephrectomy. The origin of the receptors is a woman aged 55-69 years with renal cell carcinoma.

This chain uses TRBV5-1 with TRBJ1-1; tentative D call: TRBD1 (6 bases). Germline CDR1 SGHRS, CDR2 YFSETQ. V was cut by 7 bases and J by 8 bases, with 18 bases left in between. The CDR3 spans 13 residues. Here the CDR3 DNA reads TGCGCCAGCTCTCTTTGGGGGGGCGTCGAAGCTTTCTTT. This encodes CASSLWGGVEAFF.

The chain couples TRBV29-1 to TRBJ2-7; D remains ambiguous. The CDR3 is 11 amino acids. V dropped 4 bases and J dropped 2 bases, with 6 bases sitting between them. Germline CDR1 is SQVTM and CDR2 is ANQGSEA. As DNA, the CDR3 is TGCAGCGTTGCCGGCCCCTACGAGCAGTACTTC. It codes for CSVAGPYEQYF.

The chain links TRBV29-1 to TRBJ2-5; D assignment may be TRBD1 or TRBD2 (5 bases each). Matching the DNA end better, TRBJ2-7 makes the J call doubtful. The CDR3 runs 13 residues. CDR1 and CDR2 from the germline V gene are SQVTM and ANQGSEA. CDR3 in amino acids: CSAARAGSHEQYF. CDR3 nucleotide sequence: TGCAGCGCAGCGAGGGCAGGGAGCCACGAGCAGTACTTC.

V is TRBV28 and J is TRBJ2-7; TRBD1 aligns across 11 bases. Germline V gene lookup returns CDR1 MDHEN and CDR2 SYDVKM. CDR3 size: 15 residues. V shed 8 bases and J 4 bases; nucleotides not matched to a gene: 10. The CDR3 sequence: CASHPRGTGGYEQYF. The CDR3 bases are TGTGCCAGCCACCCCAGGGGGACAGGGGGTTACGAGCAGTACTTC.

The V and J genes are TRBV19 and TRBJ2-5; a weak D match, TRBD1 (6 bases). This CDR3 has 13 amino acids. In germline, CDR1 is LNHDA, CDR2 SQIVND (reference sequence). V gave up 9 bases and J gave up 5 bases, with 16 bases separating them. This CDR3 reads CASRGAMEETQYF. The CDR3 DNA reads as TGTGCCAGCAGGGGTGCTATGGAGGAGACCCAGTACTTC.

V and J are TRBV5-1 and TRBJ2-7; maybe TRBD1 (5 bases). V dropped 7 bases and J dropped 4 bases, with 15 bases sitting between them. The CDR3 is 13 amino acids. Germline CDR1 is SGHRS and CDR2 is YFSETQ. CDR3 region: CASQDTFLYEQYF. The CDR3 nucleotides read TGCGCCAGCCAGGACACCTTTCTATACGAGCAGTACTTC.

The J gene is TRBJ2-5, the V gene TRBV5-1; the match to TRBD1 covers 7 bases. The DNA end favors TRBJ2-7, so the J call may be wrong. Germline CDR1 and CDR2: SGHRS and YFSETQ. This CDR3 spans 14 amino acids. The CDR3 is CASSQQGSSYEQYF. The CDR3 DNA reads TGCGCCAGCTCACAACAGGGGTCATCCTACGAGCAGTACTTC.

This clone occurred a few times. J is TRBJ1-2 and V is TRBV4-2; 8 bases map to TRBD1. The CDR3 loop spans 15 amino acids. Germline assignment: CDR1 LGHNA and CDR2 YNFKEQ. V lost 3 bases and J lost 7; bases outside the gene matches: 10. CDR3 sequence: CASSHPDREGSGYTF. The CDR3 nucleotides are TGTGCCAGCAGCCACCCGGACAGGGAAGGGTCTGGCTACACCTTC.

The chain uses TRBV7-9 and TRBJ1-2; TRBD1 might be the D (5 bases). Germline CDR1 is SEHNR and CDR2 is FQNEAQ (reference sequence). The CDR3 consists of 14 residues. Deletions cut 6 bases from V and 8 bases from J, with 19 bases between. The CDR3 region has the DNA TGTGCCAGCAGTACTGCACTTGGGGCGGAAGGCTACACCTTC. Translation: CASSTALGAEGYTF.

The rearrangement joins TRBV6-1 to TRBJ2-5; 8 bases are a match to TRBD1. Per germline, CDR1 MNHNS and CDR2 SASEGT. The V gene end was trimmed by 5 bases and the J gene end by 4 bases; junction bases not matched to a gene: 9. The CDR3 contains 15 residues. The CDR3 loop reads CASSWTGKRPETQYF. The CDR3 DNA reads TGTGCCAGCAGTTGGACAGGGAAACGTCCAGAGACCCAGTACTTC.

The CDR3 is CASTLGQGDRETQYF. The CDR3 DNA reads TGTGCCAGCACCCTAGGACAGGGCGATCGAGAGACCCAGTACTTC. The chain employs TRBV28 and TRBJ2-5, with TRBD1 identical over 8 bases. V trimming: 7 bases; J trimming: 4 bases; junction bases outside the gene matches: 11. This CDR3 has 15 residues. Germline CDR1 and CDR2: MDHEN and SYDVKM.

The rearrangement links TRBV6-6 to TRBJ2-7; a weak D match, TRBD1 (5 bases). Trimming cost V 2 bases and J 5 bases, with 10 bases left between them. This CDR3 is built from 13 residues. CDR1 is MNHNY and CDR2 is SVGAGI in the germline V gene (reference sequence). DNA of the CDR3: TGTGCCAGCAGTTACCTCCAGGGTGACGAGCAGTACTTC. Translated: CASSYLQGDEQYF.

The chain uses TRBV6-6 and TRBJ1-6, with a possible D match to TRBD1 (6 bases). The germline V gene encodes CDR1 MNHNY and CDR2 SVGAGI (reference sequence). V lost 5 bases, J lost 7 bases, and 12 bases lay in between. This CDR3 is 14 amino acids long. The CDR3 region is CASSRTVNNSPLHF. In DNA form, the CDR3 reads TGTGCCAGCAGTCGGACAGTCAACAATTCACCCCTCCACTTT.

J is TRBJ2-5 and V is TRBV28; D is possibly TRBD2 (6 bases). Germline CDR1 is MDHEN and CDR2 is SYDVKM. Between the trimmed V and J ends, which lost 6 bases and 2 bases, there was a span of 22 bases. The CDR3 is 17 residues long. The CDR3 reads CASRSGRTNLPQETQYF. In DNA, the CDR3 is TGTGCCAGCAGATCGGGTCGGACTAATCTCCCGCAAGAGACCCAGTACTTC.

V and J are TRBV6-1 and TRBJ1-2; 11 positions match TRBD1. V lost 1 base to trimming and J lost 3 bases; unmatched junction nucleotides: 4. This CDR3 spans 16 amino acids. In germline, CDR1 is MNHNS, CDR2 SASEGT. CDR3: CASSEGTGGADYGYTF. Written as DNA, the CDR3 is TGTGCCAGCAGTGAAGGGACAGGGGGCGCGGACTATGGCTACACCTTC.

CDR3 protein: CASSEDRTGVHTEAFF. The CDR3 DNA reads TGTGCCAGCAGTGAAGACCGGACAGGGGTTCACACTGAAGCTTTCTTT. J is TRBJ1-1 and V is TRBV6-1; 9 bases match TRBD1. V shed 1 base, J shed 3 bases, and the junction held 6 bases outside the gene matches. The CDR3 contains 16 residues. The V gene's germline CDR1 is MNHNS and CDR2 SASEGT.

The rearrangement links TRBV5-1 to TRBJ2-5; 8 nucleotides align to TRBD2. Germline assignment: CDR1 SGHRS and CDR2 YFSETQ. Unmatched junction bases numbered 5, after V lost 0 bases and J lost 1 base. The CDR3 is 16 amino acids. CDR3 protein: CASSLGAGGSQETQYF. CDR3 bases: TGCGCCAGCAGCTTGGGGGCGGGAGGATCCCAAGAGACCCAGTACTTC.

The CDR3 DNA reads TGTGCCAGTAGTCTTATTAGCGGGAGCACAGATACGCAGTATTTT. Protein product: CASSLISGSTDTQYF. V gene TRBV19 combines with J gene TRBJ2-3, with TRBD2 matching 7 bases. This CDR3 contains 15 residues. Germline values: CDR1 LNHDA, CDR2 SQIVND (reference sequence). V shed 5 bases, J shed 0 bases, and the junction held 5 bases outside the gene matches. Based on the CDR3 plus reference TRBV19 and TRBJ2-3, the full variable domain is DGGITQSPKYLFRKEGQNVTLSCEQNLNHDAMYWYRQDPGQGLRLIYYSQIVNDFQKGDIAEGYSVSREKKESFPLTVTSAQKNPTAFYLCASSLISGSTDTQYFGPGTRLTVL.

The J gene is TRBJ1-1, the V gene TRBV6-5, with D possibly matching TRBD1 (5 bases). Germline-derived CDR1 and CDR2 are MNHEY and SVGAGI. Deletions cut 0 bases from V and 4 bases from J, with 9 bases between. This CDR3 is built from 14 residues. CDR3 nucleotide sequence: TGTGCCAGCAGTTACTCCCAGGGCGGCACTGAAGCTTTCTTT. Protein sequence: CASSYSQGGTEAFF.

The chain couples TRBV6-1 to TRBJ2-7, with 8 bases matching TRBD1. The junction had 5 bases not matched to a gene; V was cut back by 2 bases and J by 2 bases. The CDR3 runs to 15 residues. The germline gives CDR1 MNHNS, CDR2 SASEGT. The CDR3, as DNA: TGTGCCAGCAGTGAATTTATACAGGGGGCCTACGAGCAGTACTTC. Translated, it gives CASSEFIQGAYEQYF.

As regards this clone: One end of the junction varies from germline; a read error may be responsible. Other DNA sequences from this sample encode an identical CDR3 as well. The chain joins TRBV7-7 to TRBJ1-5, with D hard to call. In germline, CDR1 is SSHAT, CDR2 FNYEAQ (reference sequence). This CDR3 has 13 amino acids. In DNA form, the CDR3 reads TGTGCTAGCAGTCTTGATAGCAATCAGCCCCAGCATTTT. Residues: CASSLDSNQPQHF.

The rearrangement joins TRBV7-3 to TRBJ2-2; 8 positions match TRBD1. The CDR3 covers 15 residues. The germline V gene encodes CDR1 SGHTA and CDR2 FQGTGA. V shed 4 bases, J shed 3 bases, and the junction held 4 bases outside the gene matches. CDR3 residues: CASSWTGYDTGELFF. The CDR3 region has the DNA TGTGCCAGCAGCTGGACAGGGTATGACACCGGGGAGCTGTTTTTT.

The chain joins TRBV2 to TRBJ1-1; 7 bases fit TRBD1. The CDR3 runs to 14 residues. From germline, CDR1 is SNHLY and CDR2 FYNNEI. Germline trimming cut 6 bases from V and 0 bases from J; bases unmatched to any gene: 4. The CDR3 here is CASSRGTVNTEAFF. As DNA, the CDR3 is TGTGCCAGCAGCCGCGGGACAGTGAACACTGAAGCTTTCTTT.

The V and J genes are TRBV29-1 and TRBJ1-1, with D perhaps TRBD1 (5 bases). The CDR3 has 13 residues. CDR1 and CDR2 from the germline V gene are SQVTM and ANQGSEA. Between the trimmed V and J ends, which lost 7 bases and 1 base, there was a span of 13 bases. CDR3 sequence: CSGGGRENTEAFF. Here the CDR3 DNA reads TGCAGCGGGGGGGGACGGGAGAACACTGAAGCTTTCTTT.

This clone was found once. This chain links TRBV15 with TRBJ2-7, with D perhaps matching TRBD1 (5 bases). From germline, CDR1 is LNHNV and CDR2 YYDKDF (reference sequence). Deletions cut 1 base from V and 3 bases from J, with 19 bases between. There are 17 residues in the CDR3. The CDR3 loop reads CATSRGRGAPGGYEQYF. In DNA form, the CDR3 reads TGTGCCACCAGCAGAGGGCGTGGGGCCCCGGGCGGCTACGAGCAGTACTTC.

This clone was detected only once. The chain has TRBV11-3 and TRBJ2-2; D is perhaps TRBD1 (5 bases). Trimming pared 4 bases from V and 7 bases from J, leaving 10 bases between. CDR3 length: 13 amino acids. Germline V gives CDR1 SGHNT, CDR2 YENEEA. The CDR3 here is CASSSNRIGELFF. The CDR3 DNA follows: TGTGCCAGCAGCTCGAACAGGATCGGGGAGCTGTTTTTT.

The chain employs TRBV6-5 and TRBJ1-1; no clear D. The CDR3 is 14 residues long. Deletions cut 6 bases from V and 1 base from J, with 12 bases between. From germline, CDR1 is MNHEY and CDR2 SVGAGI. CDR3 sequence reads: CASSPRRRNTEAFF. For the CDR3, the DNA is TGTGCCAGCAGCCCCCGTCGGAGGAACACTGAAGCTTTCTTT.

J is TRBJ1-3 and V is TRBV18; perhaps TRBD1 as D (5 bases). V lost 2 bases to trimming and J lost 0 bases, with 14 bases between them. The V gene's germline CDR1 is KGHSH and CDR2 LQKENI. The CDR3 has 17 amino acids. The CDR3 is CASSPKSQGGSGNTIYF. The DNA of the CDR3 is TGTGCCAGCTCACCAAAATCGCAGGGCGGCTCTGGAAACACCATATATTTT. The entire variable domain, with the rest obtained from reference TRBV18 and TRBJ1-3, is as follows: NAGVMQNPRHLVRRRGQEARLRCSPMKGHSHVYWYRQLPEEGLKFMVYLQKENIIDESGMPKERFSAEFPKEGPSILRIQQVVRGDSAAYFCASSPKSQGGSGNTIYFGEGSWLTVV.

The chain joins TRBV5-1 to TRBJ2-2; 7 positions agree with TRBD1. The CDR3 consists of 17 residues. The V gene end was trimmed by 0 bases and the J gene end by 0 bases; junction bases not matched to a gene: 5. The V gene's germline CDR1 is SGHRS and CDR2 YFSETQ. This CDR3 reads CASSLVGGNTNTGELFF. The CDR3, as DNA: TGCGCCAGCAGCTTGGTAGGGGGCAACACGAACACCGGGGAGCTGTTTTTT.

The chain links TRBV28 to TRBJ2-7; D uncertain. V was cut by 8 bases and J by 3 bases, with 14 bases left in between. CDR1 is MDHEN and CDR2 is SYDVKM in the germline V gene. There are 13 residues in the CDR3. The CDR3 sequence: CASRLPGVYEQYF. The CDR3 DNA reads TGTGCCAGCCGGCTCCCTGGGGTCTACGAGCAGTACTTC.